A selection of T cell receptor beta chains follows, all from one sample in a study of T cell repertoires in cytomegalovirus infection. A single record per CDR3 protein comes from TCRdb applying MiXCR to the reads. In the table there are approximately 50,000 distinct CDR3 sequences, about 20% of which are singletons. For these TCRs, the target antigens are not known. The specimen was CD8+ T cells from cultured PBMCs, collected from culture after CMV antigen stimulation. These receptor sequences come from a human donor in good health (CMV status not recorded). Some clones in this sample may be carry-over from other donors' samples. CDR3s leave out the opening cysteine and the closing phenylalanine or tryptophan.

13	TRBV10-3	AISESLRDSKGYT
15	TRBV6-5	ASNEGGARGYQETQY
13	TRBV12-3/TRBV12-4	ASSLASWSSGGYT
13	TRBV12-3/TRBV12-4	ASSLGGGFGNEQF
10	TRBV29-1	SVAWGYTEAF
11	TRBV5-6	ASSSGGGDEQF
16	TRBV29-1	SVEDFETGVFGANVLS
13	TRBV27	ASSSSRDSPYEQY
11	TRBV13	ASSLFTYNEQF
13	TRBV6-5	ASKAAGGLEGEQF
15	TRBV4-1	ASSQSLAETGSEDQY
12	TRBV7-9	ASSPRDRVDEQF
14	TRBV7-6	ASSGGTGGVFYEQY
13	TRBV7-2	ASSLGTVRGYGYT
14	TRBV3-1	ASSPMTGPMNTEAF
13	TRBV6-2/TRBV6-3	ASRQAATNTGELF
12	TRBV11-2	ASLEGLAGTSPF
14	TRBV7-6	ASSPGVGVYNSPLH
13	TRBV7-8	ASSSRPGGGKPQH
13	TRBV7-8	ASIVAGGPNNEQF
9	TRBV12-3/TRBV12-4	ASSQDYGYT
13	TRBV19	ASSIGGRGSNEQF
13	TRBV7-8	ASSLGSGGGNIQY
13	TRBV12-3/TRBV12-4	ASSAWGGNTDTQY
12	TRBV27	ASSLPGYNSPLH